This T cell receptor beta chain was captured by sequencing in a study of human T cells and chemical hapten exposure. Background on the study: For the roughly 24-week duration of the study, patients were given weekly doses of diphenylcyclopropenone on the scalp. Alopecia universalis, totalis or areata was present in patients who were mostly female.

The germline V gene encodes CDR1 SNHLY and CDR2 FYNNEI. CDR3 length: 12 residues. The ends were cut back, 6 bases at V and 5 bases at J, with 10 bases in the middle. Unique molecular identifiers were linked by the library to individual cDNA molecules. In TCRdb, the RACE reads were re-called with MiXCR into one record per CDR3 protein. The sample lists around 150,000 distinct CDR3 sequences; 28% were seen once. Time point given: patch test 3, about 24 weeks after DPC sensitization. Treatment here: therapeutic diphenylcyclopropenone sensitization with weekly scalp DPC. Unfractionated whole blood was the source of the extracted total RNA. This clonotype was found a few times.

This receptor was taken from a young woman with alopecia areata. Some clones in this sample may be carry-over from other donors' samples. The sequenced sample was whole blood, obtained in connection with sensitization to the hapten diphenylcyclopropenone (DPC). This chain joins TRBV2 and TRBJ2-5; D is ambiguous. For the CDR3, the DNA is TGTGCCAGCAGGGCCACTAAGGAGACCCAGTACTTC. It codes for CASRATKETQYF. Complete variable domain (other parts from reference TRBV2 and TRBJ2-5): EPEVTQTPSHQVTQMGQEVILRCVPISNHLYFYWYRQILGQKVEFLVSFYNNEISEKSEIFDDQFSVERPDGSNFTLKIRSTKLEDSAMYFCASRATKETQYFGPGTRLLVL.